One and the same sample provided the 9 T cell receptor beta chains below, sequenced in a study of blood T cell repertoires in COVID-19. Assay used: immunoSEQ multiplex PCR; TCRdb lists only in-frame clones, some missing. There are 180,000 or so clones in the sample; about 83% occur only once, and over 15% lies in the top ten. Sequencing was done on a sample of peripheral blood. The receptor set was obtained from a person between 70 and 80 years old with COVID-19, enrolled during active disease.

V gene TRBV7-9 combines with J gene TRBJ1-4; D gene unclear. The germline CDR1 and CDR2 sequences are SEHNR and FQNEAQ (reference sequence). Trimming pared 3 bases from V and 8 bases from J, leaving 19 bases between. The CDR3 is made up of 16 amino acids. The chain's CDR3 is CASSFLGFQVGEKLFF. As DNA, the CDR3 is TGTGCCAGCAGCTTTCTCGGTTTCCAGGTCGGAGAAAAACTGTTTTTT.

V gene TRBV7-2 combines with J gene TRBJ1-1; D is unclear. V was shortened by 6 bases and J by 3 bases, with 14 bases between the two germline ends. Germline loops: CDR1 SGHTA, CDR2 FQGNSA. The CDR3 has 14 amino acids. The CDR3 is CASRKFRGYTEAFF. DNA for the CDR3: TGTGCCAGCAGAAAATTTCGGGGTTACACTGAAGCTTTCTTT.

The chain has TRBV14 and TRBJ2-2; 8 bases are a match to TRBD2. Unmatched junction bases numbered 6, after V lost 0 bases and J lost 6 bases. This CDR3 region has 16 residues. Germline values: CDR1 SGHDN, CDR2 FVKESK. CDR3 region: CASSQDGIAGSGELFF. The CDR3 nucleotides read TGTGCCAGCAGCCAAGATGGGATAGCGGGGTCCGGGGAGCTGTTTTTT.

The V gene is TRBV3-1 (or the pseudogene TRBV3-2), the J gene TRBJ1-4, with 7 bases matching TRBD1. The CDR3 sequence is 15 residues long. From germline, CDR1 is LGHDT and CDR2 YNNKEL (reference sequence). The V and J ends lost 0 bases and 7 bases, in that order; junction bases with no gene match: 5. In nucleotides, the CDR3 is TGTGCCAGCAGCCAAGATGAACCAGGGGGTGAAAAACTGTTTTTT. The encoded protein is CASSQDEPGGEKLFF.

As for this clone: At one boundary the junction diverges from the germline segment, which might be a read error. The chain combines TRBV2 with TRBJ2-2; a weak D match, TRBD2 (6 bases). The CDR3 covers 15 residues. Germline CDR1 and CDR2: SNHLY and FYNNEI. As DNA, the CDR3 is TGTGCCAGCCGTGAAGGGACTGCGAACACCGGGGAGCTGTTTTTT. Translated, it gives CASREGTANTGELFF.

This chain connects TRBV9 to TRBJ2-2; 10 nucleotides agree with TRBD2. V was pared by 3 bases and J by 6 bases, with 11 bases of the junction left unmatched. Germline V gene sequence: CDR1 SGDLS, CDR2 YYNGEE. The CDR3 runs to 17 residues. CDR3 residues: CASSDIRAGGAPGELFF. The CDR3 coding sequence is TGTGCCAGCAGCGACATTCGAGCGGGAGGGGCCCCCGGGGAGCTGTTTTTT.

This clone was observed a few times. The rearrangement links TRBV19 to TRBJ1-1; 7 bases map to TRBD1. This CDR3 is built from 13 residues. J lost 1 base, V lost 6 bases, and 2 bases had no gene match. The germline V gene encodes CDR1 LNHDA and CDR2 SQIVND (reference sequence). The CDR3 protein is CASRRDRNTEAFF. The CDR3 DNA reads as TGTGCCAGTAGAAGGGACAGGAACACTGAAGCTTTCTTT. The full variable domain, completed using reference TRBV19 and TRBJ1-1, is DGGITQSPKYLFRKEGQNVTLSCEQNLNHDAMYWYRQDPGQGLRLIYYSQIVNDFQKGDIAEGYSVSREKKESFPLTVTSAQKNPTAFYLCASRRDRNTEAFFGQGTRLTVV.

The chain uses TRBV15 and TRBJ1-5, with unresolved D. In germline, CDR1 is LNHNV, CDR2 YYDKDF (reference sequence). The V gene lost 1 base and the J gene lost 5 bases, with 6 bases spanning the gap. There are 13 residues in the CDR3. CDR3 DNA: TGTGCCACCAGCAGAGGAGGGTATCAGCCCCAGCATTTT. The encoded protein is CATSRGGYQPQHF.

This clone has more than one count but fewer than ten. The chain couples TRBV4-3 to TRBJ2-3, with TRBD2 identical over 9 bases. The CDR3 has 18 residues. In germline, CDR1 is LGHNA, CDR2 YSLEER. Germline trimming cut 0 bases from V and 2 bases from J; bases unmatched to any gene: 9. The CDR3 is CASSQEGVSGRFTDTQYF. The CDR3 nucleotides are TGCGCCAGCAGCCAAGAGGGGGTTAGCGGGAGATTCACAGATACGCAGTATTTT.